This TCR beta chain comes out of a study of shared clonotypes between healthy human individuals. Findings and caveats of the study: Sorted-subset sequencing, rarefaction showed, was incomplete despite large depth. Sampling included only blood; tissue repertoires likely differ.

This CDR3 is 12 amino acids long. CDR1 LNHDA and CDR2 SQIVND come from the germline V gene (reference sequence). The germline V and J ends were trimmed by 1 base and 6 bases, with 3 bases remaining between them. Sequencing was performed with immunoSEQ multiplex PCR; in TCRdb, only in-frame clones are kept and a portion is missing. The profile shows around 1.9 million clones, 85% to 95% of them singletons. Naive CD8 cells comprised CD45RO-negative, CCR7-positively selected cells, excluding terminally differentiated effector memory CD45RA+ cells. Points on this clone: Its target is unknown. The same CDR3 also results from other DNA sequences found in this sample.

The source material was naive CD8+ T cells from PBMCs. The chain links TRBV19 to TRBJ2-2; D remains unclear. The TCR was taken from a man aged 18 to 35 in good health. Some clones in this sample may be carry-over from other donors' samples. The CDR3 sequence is CASSIVPGELFF. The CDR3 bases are TGTGCCAGTAGTATAGTTCCCGGGGAGCTGTTTTTT. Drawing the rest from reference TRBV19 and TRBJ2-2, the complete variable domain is DGGITQSPKYLFRKEGQNVTLSCEQNLNHDAMYWYRQDPGQGLRLIYYSQIVNDFQKGDIAEGYSVSREKKESFPLTVTSAQKNPTAFYLCASSIVPGELFFGEGSRLTVL.